The 2 T cell receptor beta chains below come from one sample, sequenced in a study of blood T cell repertoires in COVID-19. Assay: immunoSEQ multiplex PCR; the TCRdb copy retains only in-frame clones and omits some. The data hold over 350,000 clones, with approximately 90% observed a single time. Sequencing input: peripheral blood. The receptors derive from a woman under 40 with acute or convalescent COVID-19.

The chain has TRBV9 and TRBJ2-2; 12 bases are a match to TRBD2. V was pared by 3 bases and J by 3 bases, with 3 bases of the junction left unmatched. This CDR3 spans 16 amino acids. Looked up from germline, CDR1 is SGDLS and CDR2 is YYNGEE. The CDR3 bases are TGTGCCAGCAGCGCGACTAGCGGGGGTTACACCGGGGAGCTGTTTTTT. Translated: CASSATSGGYTGELFF.

V and J are TRBV30 and TRBJ1-4; TRBD1 aligns across 9 bases. The CDR3 covers 13 residues. The ends lost 3 bases at V and 12 bases at J; junction bases unmatched: 8. Germline-derived CDR1 and CDR2 are GTSNPN and SVGIG (reference sequence). The CDR3 nucleotides read TGTGCCTGGAGGAGGGACAGGGACGGGGAACTGTTTTTT. Translation: CAWRRDRDGELFF. The whole variable domain, remainder taken from reference TRBV30 and TRBJ1-4, is SQTIHQWPATLVQPVGSPLSLECTVEGTSNPNLYWYRQAAGRGLQLLFYSVGIGQISSEVPQNLSASRPQDRQFILSSKKLLLSDSGFYLCAWRRDRDGELFFGSGTQLSVL.